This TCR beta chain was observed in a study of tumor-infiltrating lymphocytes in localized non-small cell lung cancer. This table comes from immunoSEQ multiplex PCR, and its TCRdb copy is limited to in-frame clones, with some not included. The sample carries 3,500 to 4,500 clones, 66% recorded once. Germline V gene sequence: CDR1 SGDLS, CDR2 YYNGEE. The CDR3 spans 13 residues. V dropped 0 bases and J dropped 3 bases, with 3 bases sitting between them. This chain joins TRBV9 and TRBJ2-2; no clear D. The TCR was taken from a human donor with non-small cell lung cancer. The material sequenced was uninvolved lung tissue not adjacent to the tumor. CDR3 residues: CASSVVHTGELFF. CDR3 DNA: TGTGCCAGCAGCGTAGTGCACACCGGGGAGCTGTTTTTT.